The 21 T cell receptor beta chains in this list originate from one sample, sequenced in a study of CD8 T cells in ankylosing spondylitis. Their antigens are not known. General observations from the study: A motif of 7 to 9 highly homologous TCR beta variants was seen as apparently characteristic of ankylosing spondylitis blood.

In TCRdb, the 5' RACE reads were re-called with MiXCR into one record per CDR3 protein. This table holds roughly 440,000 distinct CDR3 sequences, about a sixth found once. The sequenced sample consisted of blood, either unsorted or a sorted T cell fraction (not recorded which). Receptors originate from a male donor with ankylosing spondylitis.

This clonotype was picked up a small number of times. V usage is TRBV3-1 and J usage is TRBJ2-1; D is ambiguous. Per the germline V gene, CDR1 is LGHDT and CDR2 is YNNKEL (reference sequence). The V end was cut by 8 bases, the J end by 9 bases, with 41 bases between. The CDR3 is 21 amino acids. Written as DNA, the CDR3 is TGTGCCAGCCCCCCGGCGCCCTCTTTTTCCCCGGCGCCCTCTTTTGCGGTTGAGCAGTTCTTC. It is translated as CASPPAPSFSPAPSFAVEQFF.

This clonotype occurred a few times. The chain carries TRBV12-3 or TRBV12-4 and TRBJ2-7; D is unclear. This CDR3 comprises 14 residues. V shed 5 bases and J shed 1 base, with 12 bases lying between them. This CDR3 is CASSPTTVSYEQYF. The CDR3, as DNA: TGTGCCAGCAGTCCGACGACTGTGTCCTACGAGCAGTACTTC.

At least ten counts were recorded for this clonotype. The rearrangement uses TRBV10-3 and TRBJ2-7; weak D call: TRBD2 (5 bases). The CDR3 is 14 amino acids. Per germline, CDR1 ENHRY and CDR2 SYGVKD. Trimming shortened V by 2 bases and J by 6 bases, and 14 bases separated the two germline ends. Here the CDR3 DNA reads TGTGCCATCAGTGAGGGGGTCATAGCGAGCGAGCAGTACTTC. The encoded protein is CAISEGVIASEQYF.

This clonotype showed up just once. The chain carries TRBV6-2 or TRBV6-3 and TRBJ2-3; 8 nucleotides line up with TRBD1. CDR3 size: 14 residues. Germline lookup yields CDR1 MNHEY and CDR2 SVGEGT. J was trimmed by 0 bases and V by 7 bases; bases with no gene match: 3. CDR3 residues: CASNRGTSTDTQYF. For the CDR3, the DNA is TGTGCCAGCAACAGGGGGACTAGCACAGATACGCAGTATTTT.

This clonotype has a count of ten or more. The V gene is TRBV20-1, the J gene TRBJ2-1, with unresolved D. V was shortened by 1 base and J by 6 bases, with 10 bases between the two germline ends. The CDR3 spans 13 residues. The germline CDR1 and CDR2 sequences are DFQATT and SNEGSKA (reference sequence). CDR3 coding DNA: TGCAGTGCTAGAGGGAGTATGGTCAATGAGCAGTTCTTC. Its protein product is CSARGSMVNEQFF.

CDR3 nucleotide sequence: TGTGCCATCAGTGACGGAGGGGCAGGGGACTATGGCTACACCTTC. Protein: CAISDGGAGDYGYTF. This rearrangement joins TRBV10-3 to TRBJ1-2; D is perhaps TRBD1 (6 bases). Germline V lookup: CDR1 ENHRY, CDR2 SYGVKD. Trimming removed 3 bases from V and 3 bases from J, with 14 bases in between. There are 15 residues in the CDR3.

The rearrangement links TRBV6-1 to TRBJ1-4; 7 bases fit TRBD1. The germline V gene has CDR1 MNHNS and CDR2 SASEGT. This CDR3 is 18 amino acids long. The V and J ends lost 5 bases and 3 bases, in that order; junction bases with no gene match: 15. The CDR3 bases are TGTGCCAGCAGTAGGGATTCCGGACAGGCGGTGGCTAATGAAAAACTGTTTTTT. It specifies CASSRDSGQAVANEKLFF.

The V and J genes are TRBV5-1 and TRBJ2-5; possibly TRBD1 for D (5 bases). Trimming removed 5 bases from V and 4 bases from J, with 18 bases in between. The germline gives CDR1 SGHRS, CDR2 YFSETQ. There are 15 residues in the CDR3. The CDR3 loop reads CASSSPGRDGETQYF. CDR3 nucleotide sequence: TGCGCCAGCAGTTCCCCGGGCAGGGATGGAGAGACCCAGTACTTC. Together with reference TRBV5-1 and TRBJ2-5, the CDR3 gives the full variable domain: KAGVTQTPRYLIKTRGQQVTLSCSPISGHRSVSWYQQTPGQGLQFLFEYFSETQRNKGNFPGRFSGRQFSNSRSEMNVSTLELGDSALYLCASSSPGRDGETQYFGPGTRLLVL.

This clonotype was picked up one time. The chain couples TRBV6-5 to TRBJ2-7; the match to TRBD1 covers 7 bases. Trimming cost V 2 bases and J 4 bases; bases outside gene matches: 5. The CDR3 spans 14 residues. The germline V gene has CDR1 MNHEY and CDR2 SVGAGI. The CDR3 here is CASSYRGQPYEQYF. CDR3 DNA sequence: TGTGCCAGCAGTTACAGGGGGCAACCGTACGAGCAGTACTTC.

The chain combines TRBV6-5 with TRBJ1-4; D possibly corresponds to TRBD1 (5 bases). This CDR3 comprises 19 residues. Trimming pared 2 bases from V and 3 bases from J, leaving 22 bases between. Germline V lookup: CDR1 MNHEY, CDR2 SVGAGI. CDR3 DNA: TGTGCCAGCAGTTACGGACTAAGGGGTGCCTTGGGGGCTAATGAAAAACTGTTTTTT. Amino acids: CASSYGLRGALGANEKLFF.

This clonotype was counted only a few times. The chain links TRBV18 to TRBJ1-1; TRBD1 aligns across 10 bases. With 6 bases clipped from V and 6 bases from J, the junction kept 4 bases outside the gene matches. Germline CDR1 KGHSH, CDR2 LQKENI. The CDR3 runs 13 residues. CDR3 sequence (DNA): TGTGCCAGCTCTCCGGGACAGGGGCCTGAAGCTTTCTTT. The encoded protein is CASSPGQGPEAFF.

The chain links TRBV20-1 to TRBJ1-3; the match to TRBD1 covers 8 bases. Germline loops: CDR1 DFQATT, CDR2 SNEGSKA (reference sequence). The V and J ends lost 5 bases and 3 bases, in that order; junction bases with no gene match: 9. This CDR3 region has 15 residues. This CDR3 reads CSAGRTGKRGNTIYF. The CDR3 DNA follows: TGCAGTGCTGGAAGGACAGGGAAGCGTGGAAACACCATATATTTT.

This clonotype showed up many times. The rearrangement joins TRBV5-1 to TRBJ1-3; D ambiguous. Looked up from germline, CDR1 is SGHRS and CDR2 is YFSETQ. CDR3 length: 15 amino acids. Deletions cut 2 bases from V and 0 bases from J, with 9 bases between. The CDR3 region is CASSFSSGSGNTIYF. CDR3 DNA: TGCGCCAGCAGCTTTTCTAGTGGCTCTGGAAACACCATATATTTT.

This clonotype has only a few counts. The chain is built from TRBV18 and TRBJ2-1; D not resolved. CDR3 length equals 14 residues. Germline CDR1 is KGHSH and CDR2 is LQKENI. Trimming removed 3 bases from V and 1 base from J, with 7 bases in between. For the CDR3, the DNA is TGTGCCAGCTCACCCACACCGTCCTACAATGAGCAGTTCTTC. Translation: CASSPTPSYNEQFF.

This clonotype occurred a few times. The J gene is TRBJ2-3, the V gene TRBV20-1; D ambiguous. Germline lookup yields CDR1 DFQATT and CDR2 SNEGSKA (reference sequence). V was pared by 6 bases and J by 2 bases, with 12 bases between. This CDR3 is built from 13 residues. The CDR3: CSAPFSFTDTQYF. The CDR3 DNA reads TGCAGTGCCCCGTTCAGTTTCACAGATACGCAGTATTTT.

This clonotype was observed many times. This CDR3 reads CSARTRGTGELFF. CDR3 nucleotides: TGCAGTGCCCGAACGAGGGGCACCGGGGAGCTGTTTTTT. The V call is TRBV20-1, the J call TRBJ2-2; D could derive from TRBD1 or TRBD2 (5 bases each). The V end lost 6 bases, the J end lost 4 bases, and 12 bases lay between the germline ends. CDR1 and CDR2 (germline): DFQATT, SNEGSKA (reference sequence). The CDR3 totals 13 residues.

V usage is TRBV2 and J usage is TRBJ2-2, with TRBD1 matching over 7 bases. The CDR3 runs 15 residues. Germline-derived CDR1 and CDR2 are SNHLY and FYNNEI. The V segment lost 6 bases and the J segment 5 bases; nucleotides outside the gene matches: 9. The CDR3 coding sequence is TGTGCCAGCAGCAGGACGACACAGGGGACCGGGGAGCTGTTTTTT. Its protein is CASSRTTQGTGELFF.

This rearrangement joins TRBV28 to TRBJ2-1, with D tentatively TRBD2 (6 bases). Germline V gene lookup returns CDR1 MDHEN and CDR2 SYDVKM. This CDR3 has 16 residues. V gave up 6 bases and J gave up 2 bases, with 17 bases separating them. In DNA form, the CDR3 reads TGTGCCAGCAGCTCCGGGGGAGACCCGGCCTACAATGAGCAGTTCTTC. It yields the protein CASSSGGDPAYNEQFF.

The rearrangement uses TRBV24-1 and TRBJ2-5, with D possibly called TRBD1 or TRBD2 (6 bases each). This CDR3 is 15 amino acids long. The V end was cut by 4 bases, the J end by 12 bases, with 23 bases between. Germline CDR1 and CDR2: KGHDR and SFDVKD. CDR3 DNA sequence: TGTGCCACCAGTGACCCCAGGGGAAGGGGGGCCGAGAAGTACTTC. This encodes CATSDPRGRGAEKYF.

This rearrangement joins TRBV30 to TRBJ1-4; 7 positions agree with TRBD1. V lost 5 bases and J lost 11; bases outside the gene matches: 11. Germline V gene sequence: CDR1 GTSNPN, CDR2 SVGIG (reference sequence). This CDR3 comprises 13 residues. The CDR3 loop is CAWQTGVTKKLFF. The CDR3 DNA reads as TGTGCCTGGCAAACAGGGGTTACTAAGAAACTGTTTTTT.

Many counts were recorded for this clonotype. The CDR3: CASGTLEGRSTEAFF. The CDR3 nucleotides read TGCGCCAGCGGAACATTAGAGGGGCGAAGCACTGAAGCTTTCTTT. The genes are TRBV5-1 and TRBJ1-1; D is possibly TRBD1 (5 bases). The CDR3 spans 15 residues. The germline V gene encodes CDR1 SGHRS and CDR2 YFSETQ. Deletions cut 7 bases from V and 4 bases from J, with 20 bases between.